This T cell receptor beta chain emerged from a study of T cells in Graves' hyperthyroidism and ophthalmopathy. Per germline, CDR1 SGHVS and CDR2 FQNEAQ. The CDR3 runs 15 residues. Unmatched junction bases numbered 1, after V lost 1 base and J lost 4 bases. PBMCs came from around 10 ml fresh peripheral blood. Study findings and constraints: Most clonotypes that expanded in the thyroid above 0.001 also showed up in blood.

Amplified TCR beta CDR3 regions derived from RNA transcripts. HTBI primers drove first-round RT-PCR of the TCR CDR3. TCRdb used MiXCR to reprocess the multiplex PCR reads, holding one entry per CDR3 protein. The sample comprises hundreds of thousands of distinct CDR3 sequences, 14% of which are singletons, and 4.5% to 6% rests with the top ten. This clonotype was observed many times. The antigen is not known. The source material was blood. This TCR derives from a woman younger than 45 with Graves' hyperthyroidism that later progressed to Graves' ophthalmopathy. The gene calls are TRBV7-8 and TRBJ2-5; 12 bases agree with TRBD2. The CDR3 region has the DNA TGTGCCAGCAGCTTAGTACTAGCGGGAGGAGAGACCCAGTACTTC. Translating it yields CASSLVLAGGETQYF.